This section outlines one T cell receptor (beta chain) sequence together with its context. This sample is drawn from a study of blood T cell repertoires in COVID-19. As for the study in general: The United States, Italy and Spain supplied acute and convalescent COVID-19 samples. PBMCs, B-cell-depleted T cells, or T cells provided the cDNA or gDNA that made up the material.

Under the authors' procedure: Estimates of nucleated cell counts were drawn from the amplification of reference gene primers. The table came from immunoSEQ multiplex PCR; TCRdb's copy has only in-frame clones and leaves some out. V and J calls plus clone size are reproduced from that table; the DNA served to infer D and trimming. The sample holds 310,000 or so clones; around 86% are singletons and the top ten take 1%. This sequence was found in a man aged 45 to 65 with active or convalescent COVID-19. Material for sequencing was peripheral blood.

The CDR3 sequence: CASSLLAGGDYEQYF. CDR3 in DNA: TGTGCCAGCTCACTACTGGCGGGAGGCGACTACGAGCAGTACTTC. This chain joins TRBV18 and TRBJ2-7, with 8 bases that match TRBD2. The V gene's germline CDR1 is KGHSH and CDR2 LQKENI. Unmatched junction bases numbered 8, after V lost 4 bases and J lost 3 bases. The CDR3 spans 15 residues. Using reference TRBV18 and TRBJ2-7 for the parts outside the CDR3, the full variable domain is NAGVMQNPRHLVRRRGQEARLRCSPMKGHSHVYWYRQLPEEGLKFMVYLQKENIIDESGMPKERFSAEFPKEGPSILRIQQVVRGDSAAYFCASSLLAGGDYEQYFGPGTRLTVT.